This T cell receptor (beta chain) derives from a study of Graves' ophthalmopathy and Graves' hyperthyroidism. The wider study: Researchers classed hyperthyroidism as stable given no ophthalmopathy within 18 months of follow-up. Study-level points and caveats: Sensitivity reached more than 70% and specificity approximately 78% when the model predicted ophthalmopathy progression. A majority of expanded thyroid clonotypes exceeding 0.001 frequency were likewise present in blood.

A remark on this clonotype: Its matching antigen is unknown.

Newly diagnosed hyperthyroidism donors, aged 18 to 65, duration under 2 months. The germline gives CDR1 MNHEY, CDR2 SMNVEV (reference sequence). The ends were cut back, 3 bases at V and 7 bases at J, with 9 bases in the middle. The length of the CDR3 is 13 residues. Scientists amplified the TCR beta CDR3 regions from RNA transcripts. RT-PCR was first run with HTBI primers, then multiplex PCR in a second round. TCRdb called the multiplex PCR reads again in MiXCR, with one record for every CDR3 protein. The top ten clones hold 11% of a sample with 900,000 to 1,200,000 distinct CDR3 sequences, approximately 35% of them seen once.

Sequenced: peripheral blood or thyroid tissue (not recorded which). The TCR was taken from an adult man with Graves' hyperthyroidism. The chain uses TRBV27 and TRBJ2-2; D perhaps matches TRBD1 (5 bases). CDR3 bases: TGTGCCAGCAGTTTTACAGGTTTCGGGGAGCTGTTTTTT. Translation gives CASSFTGFGELFF.